What follows is one T cell receptor beta chain and its context. Produced via immunoSEQ multiplex PCR; TCRdb's table is partial and in-frame only. Altogether approximately 220,000 clones are present, about four fifths being singletons, with the ten largest covering less than 2.5%. The V end lost 11 bases, the J end lost 1 base, and 18 bases lay between the germline ends. The CDR3 covers 14 residues. In germline, CDR1 is MNHEY, CDR2 SVGAGI. The sample originates from a study of blood T cell repertoires in COVID-19. The chain carries TRBV6-5 and TRBJ2-7; D is ambiguous. Sequencing input: peripheral blood. The sequence was obtained from a woman aged 55-69 years with acute or convalescent COVID-19. The CDR3 DNA follows: TGTGCCGCGAAGAGGAGACCAGAATCCTACGAGCAGTACTTC. This translates into CAAKRRPESYEQYF.